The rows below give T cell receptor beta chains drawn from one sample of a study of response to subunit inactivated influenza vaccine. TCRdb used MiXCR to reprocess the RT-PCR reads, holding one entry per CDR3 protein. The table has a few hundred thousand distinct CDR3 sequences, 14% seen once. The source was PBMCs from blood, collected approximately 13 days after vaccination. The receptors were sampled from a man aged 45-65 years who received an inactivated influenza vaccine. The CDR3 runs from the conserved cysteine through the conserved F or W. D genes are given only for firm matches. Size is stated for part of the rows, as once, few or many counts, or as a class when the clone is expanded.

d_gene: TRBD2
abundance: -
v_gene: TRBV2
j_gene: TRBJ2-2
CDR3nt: TGTGCCAGCAGTGTGCGACGGACTAGCGGGAGCACCGGGGAGCTGTTTTTT
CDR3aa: CASSVRRTSGSTGELFF

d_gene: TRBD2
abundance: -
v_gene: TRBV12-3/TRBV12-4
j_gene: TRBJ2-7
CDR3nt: TGTGCCAGCAGTTGGGAGGGGAGGCCCGTTTACCAGCAGTACTTC
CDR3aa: CASSWEGRPVYQQYF

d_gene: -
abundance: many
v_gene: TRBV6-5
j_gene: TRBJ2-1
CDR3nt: TGTGCCAGCAGTTACTCGTTGGGGGACAAAAATGAGCAGTTCTTC
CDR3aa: CASSYSLGDKNEQFF

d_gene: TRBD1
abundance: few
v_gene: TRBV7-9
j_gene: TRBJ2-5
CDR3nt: TGTGCCAGCAGCTCGGCCCGAATGACAGGGATAGAGACCCAGTACTTC
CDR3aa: CASSSARMTGIETQYF

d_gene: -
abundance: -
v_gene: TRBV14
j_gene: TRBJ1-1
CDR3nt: TGTGCCAGCAGCCAAGGGACGGGGAACTCTGAAGCTTTCTTT
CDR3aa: CASSQGTGNSEAFF

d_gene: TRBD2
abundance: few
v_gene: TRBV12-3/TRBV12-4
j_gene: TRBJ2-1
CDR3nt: TGTGCCAGCACTCTAGCGGGCGAATCCTACAATGAGCAGTTCTTC
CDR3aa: CASTLAGESYNEQFF

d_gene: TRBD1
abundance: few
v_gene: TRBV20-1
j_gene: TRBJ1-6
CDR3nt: TGCAGTGCTAGAGAAGCGGGGGGCCGGGACAGGGTGTTTCGGTCCTATAATTCACCCCTCCACTTT
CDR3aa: CSAREAGGRDRVFRSYNSPLHF

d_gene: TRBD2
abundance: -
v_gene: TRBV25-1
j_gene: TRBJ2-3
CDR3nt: TGTGCCAGCAGTGAGGGAGGTCTAGCGGGGCGTGGGGATACGCAGTATTTT
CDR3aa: CASSEGGLAGRGDTQYF

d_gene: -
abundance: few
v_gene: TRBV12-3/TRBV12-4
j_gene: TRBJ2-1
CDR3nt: TGTGCCAGCAGTCCCCAGGGGAACGTTGAGCAGTTCTTC
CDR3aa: CASSPQGNVEQFF

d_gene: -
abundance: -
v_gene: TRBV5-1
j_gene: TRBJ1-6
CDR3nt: TGCGCCAGCAGTCCTATTAGCAGCTTCAATTCACCCCTCCACTTT
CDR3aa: CASSPISSFNSPLHF

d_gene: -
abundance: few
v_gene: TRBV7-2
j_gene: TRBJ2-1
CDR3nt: TGTGCCAGCAGCCCAGGGGGGGCGGGAGAAGAGCAGTTCTTC
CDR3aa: CASSPGGAGEEQFF

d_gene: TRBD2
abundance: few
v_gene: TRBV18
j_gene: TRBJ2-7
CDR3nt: TGTGCCAGCTCACCACCCGGACTAGCGGGAGAGGGGGAGCAGTACTTC
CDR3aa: CASSPPGLAGEGEQYF

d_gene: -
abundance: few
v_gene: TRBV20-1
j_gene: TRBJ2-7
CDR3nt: TGCAGTGCTAGCTCAGGGAGGACGATTGACGAGCAGTACTTC
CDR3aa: CSASSGRTIDEQYF

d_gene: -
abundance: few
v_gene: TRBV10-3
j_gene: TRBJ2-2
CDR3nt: TGTGCCATCAGGAAAGGTACCGGGGAGCTGTTTTTT
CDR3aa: CAIRKGTGELFF

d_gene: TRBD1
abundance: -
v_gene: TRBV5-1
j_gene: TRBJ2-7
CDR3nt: TGCGCCAGCCATCTAACCGGGACAGGCTACGAGCAGTACTTC
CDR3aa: CASHLTGTGYEQYF

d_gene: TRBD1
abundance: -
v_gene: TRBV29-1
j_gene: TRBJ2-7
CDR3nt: TGCAGTTACAGCCGGACAGGCTACGAGCAGTACTTC
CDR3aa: CSYSRTGYEQYF

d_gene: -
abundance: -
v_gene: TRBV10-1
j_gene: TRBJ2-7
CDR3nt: TGCGCCAGCAGTGGGTTCAGTGGGACCGAGCAGTACTTC
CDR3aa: CASSGFSGTEQYF

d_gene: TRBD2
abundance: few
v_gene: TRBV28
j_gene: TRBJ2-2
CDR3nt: TGTGCCAGCAGTCCCTCAGGGGAGGAAGCGGGAGAAGTAACCGGGGAGCTGTTTTTT
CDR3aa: CASSPSGEEAGEVTGELFF

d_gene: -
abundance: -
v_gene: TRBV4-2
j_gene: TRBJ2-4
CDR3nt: TGTGCCAGCAGCCAAGAGTTAGTGAAAAACATTCAGTACTTC
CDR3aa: CASSQELVKNIQYF

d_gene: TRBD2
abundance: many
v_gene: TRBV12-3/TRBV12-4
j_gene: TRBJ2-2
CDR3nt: TGTGCCAGCAGTTTCGCGGGAGGAGGCACCGGGGAGCTGTTTTTT
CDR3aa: CASSFAGGGTGELFF

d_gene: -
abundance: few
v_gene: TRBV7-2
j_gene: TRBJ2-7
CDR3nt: TGTGCCAGCAGCTGGGGGGTAGTCTACGAGCAGTACTTC
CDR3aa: CASSWGVVYEQYF

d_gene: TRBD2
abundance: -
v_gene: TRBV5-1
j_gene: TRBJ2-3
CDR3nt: TGCGCCAGCAGCTTACTGGGACTAGCGGGAGGGCCGGGCGCAGATACGCAGTATTTT
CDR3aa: CASSLLGLAGGPGADTQYF

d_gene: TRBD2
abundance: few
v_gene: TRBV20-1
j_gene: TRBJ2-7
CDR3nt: TGCAGTGCTAGAGGGGGGTCTAGCGGAACCTACGAGCAGTACTTC
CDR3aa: CSARGGSSGTYEQYF

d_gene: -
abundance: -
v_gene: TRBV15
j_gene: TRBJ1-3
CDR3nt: TGTGCCACCAGCAGAGAGGAGGGAAACACCATATATTTT
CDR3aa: CATSREEGNTIYF

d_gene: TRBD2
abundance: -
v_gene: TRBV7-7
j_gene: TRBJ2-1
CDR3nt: TGTGCTAGCAGCGCTGGGCTAGCGGGGGTCAATGAGCAGTTCTTC
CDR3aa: CASSAGLAGVNEQFF

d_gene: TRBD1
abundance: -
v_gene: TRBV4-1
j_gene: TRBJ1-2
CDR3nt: TGCGCCAGCAGCCAAGATAAGCATCCAGGGGGCTCTGGCTACACCTTC
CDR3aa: CASSQDKHPGGSGYTF